The present TCR beta chain was sequenced within a study of blood T cell repertoires in COVID-19. Study in general: The analysed material was cDNA or gDNA that came from T cells, B-cell-depleted T cells, or PBMCs.

The germline V and J ends were trimmed by 1 base and 4 bases, with 13 bases remaining between them. The V gene's germline CDR1 is SGHTS and CDR2 YDEGEE. This CDR3 region has 15 residues. Generated by immunoSEQ multiplex PCR, the TCRdb table keeps only in-frame clones and is missing some. The sample includes 200,000 to 250,000 clones, less than 85% of them seen just once. Specimen: peripheral blood. This chain links TRBV5-8 with TRBJ2-3, with TRBD2 as a possible D gene (5 bases). This receptor was identified in a woman in her seventies with active or convalescent COVID-19. The CDR3 loop reads CASSLLGLAPDTQYF. The CDR3 DNA follows: TGTGCCAGCAGCTTGTTGGGTCTAGCCCCAGATACGCAGTATTTT.